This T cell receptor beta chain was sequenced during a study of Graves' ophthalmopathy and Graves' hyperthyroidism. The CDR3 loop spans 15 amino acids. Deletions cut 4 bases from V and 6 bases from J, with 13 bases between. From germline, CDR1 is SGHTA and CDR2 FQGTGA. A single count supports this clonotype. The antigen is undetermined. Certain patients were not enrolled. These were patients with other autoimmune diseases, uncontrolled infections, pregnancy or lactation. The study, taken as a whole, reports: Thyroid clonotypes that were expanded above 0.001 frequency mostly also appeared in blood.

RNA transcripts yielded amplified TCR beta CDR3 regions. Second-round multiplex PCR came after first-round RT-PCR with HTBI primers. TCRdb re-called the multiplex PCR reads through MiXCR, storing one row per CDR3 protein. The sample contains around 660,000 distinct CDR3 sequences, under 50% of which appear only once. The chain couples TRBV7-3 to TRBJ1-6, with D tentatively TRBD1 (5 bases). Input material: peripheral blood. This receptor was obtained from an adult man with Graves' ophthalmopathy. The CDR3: CASSSSGGLNSPLHF. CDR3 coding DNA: TGTGCCAGCAGCTCATCGGGGGGACTTAATTCACCCCTCCACTTT.